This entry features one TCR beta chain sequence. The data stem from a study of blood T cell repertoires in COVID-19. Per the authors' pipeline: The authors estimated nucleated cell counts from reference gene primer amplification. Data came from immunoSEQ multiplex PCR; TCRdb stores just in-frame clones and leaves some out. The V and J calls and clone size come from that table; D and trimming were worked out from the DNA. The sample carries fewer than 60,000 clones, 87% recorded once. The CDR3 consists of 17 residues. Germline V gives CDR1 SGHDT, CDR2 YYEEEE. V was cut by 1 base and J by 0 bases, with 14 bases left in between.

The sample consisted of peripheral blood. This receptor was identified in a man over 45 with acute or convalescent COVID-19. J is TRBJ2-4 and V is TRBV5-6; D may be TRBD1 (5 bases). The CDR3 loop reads CASSLPVPQGAKNIQYF. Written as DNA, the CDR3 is TGTGCCAGCAGCTTGCCGGTCCCTCAGGGAGCCAAAAACATTCAGTACTTC.